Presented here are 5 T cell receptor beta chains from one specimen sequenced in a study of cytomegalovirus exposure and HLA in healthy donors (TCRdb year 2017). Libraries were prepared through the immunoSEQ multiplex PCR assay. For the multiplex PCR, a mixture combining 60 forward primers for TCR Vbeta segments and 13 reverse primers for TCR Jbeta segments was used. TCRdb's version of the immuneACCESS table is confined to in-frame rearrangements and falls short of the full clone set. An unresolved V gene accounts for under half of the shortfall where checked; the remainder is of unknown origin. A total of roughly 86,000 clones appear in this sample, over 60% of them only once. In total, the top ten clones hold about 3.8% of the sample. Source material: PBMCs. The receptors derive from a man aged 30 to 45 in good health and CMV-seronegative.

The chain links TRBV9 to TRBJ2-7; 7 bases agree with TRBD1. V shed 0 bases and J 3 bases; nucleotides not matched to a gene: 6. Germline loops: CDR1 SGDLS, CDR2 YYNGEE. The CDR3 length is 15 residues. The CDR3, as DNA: TGTGCCAGCAGCGTAGCTACAGGACAGGTCTACGAGCAGTACTTC. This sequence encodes CASSVATGQVYEQYF.

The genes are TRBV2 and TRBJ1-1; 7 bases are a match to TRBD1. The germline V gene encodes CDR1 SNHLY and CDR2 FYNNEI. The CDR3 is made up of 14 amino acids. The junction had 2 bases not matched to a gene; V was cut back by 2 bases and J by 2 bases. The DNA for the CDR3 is TGTGCCAGCAGTGAACGACAGGGAAACACTGAAGCTTTCTTT. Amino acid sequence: CASSERQGNTEAFF.

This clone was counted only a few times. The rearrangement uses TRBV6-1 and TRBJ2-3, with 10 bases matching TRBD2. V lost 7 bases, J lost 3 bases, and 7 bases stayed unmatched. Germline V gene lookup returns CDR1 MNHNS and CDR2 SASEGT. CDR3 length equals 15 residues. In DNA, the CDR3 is TGTGCCAGCAACCCCCAGCGGGGGGGAACAGATACGCAGTATTTT. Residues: CASNPQRGGTDTQYF.

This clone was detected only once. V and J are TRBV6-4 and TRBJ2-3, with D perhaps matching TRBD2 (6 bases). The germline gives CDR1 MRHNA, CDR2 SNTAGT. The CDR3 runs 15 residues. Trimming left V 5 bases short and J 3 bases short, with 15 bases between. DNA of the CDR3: TGTGCCAGCAGTAGAACTAGCCTCGGAACAGATACGCAGTATTTT. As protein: CASSRTSLGTDTQYF.

CDR3 region: CASSLVQGENNEQFF. The CDR3 region has the DNA TGTGCCAGCAGCTTGGTGCAGGGGGAGAACAATGAGCAGTTCTTC. This sequence joins TRBV5-8 and TRBJ2-1, with TRBD1 matching over 7 bases. V shed 0 bases, J shed 5 bases, and the junction held 5 bases outside the gene matches. Germline V gene lookup returns CDR1 SGHTS and CDR2 YDEGEE. The CDR3 covers 15 residues. Supplemented by reference TRBV5-8 and TRBJ2-1, the full variable domain reads EAGVTQSPTHLIKTRGQQATLRCSPISGHTSVYWYQQALGLGLQFLLWYDEGEERNRGNFPPRFSGRQFPNYSSELNVNALELEDSALYLCASSLVQGENNEQFFGPGTRLTVL.